One sample yielded the 26 T cell receptor beta chains listed below, sequenced in a study of blood T cell repertoires in COVID-19. Generated by immunoSEQ multiplex PCR, the TCRdb table keeps only in-frame clones and is missing some. The sample includes about 25,000 clones, more than 75% of them seen just once. The specimen was peripheral blood. The receptors stem from a man aged 50 or older with active COVID-19.

The chain employs TRBV25-1 and TRBJ1-1; TRBD1 is a possible D gene (5 bases). V was pared by 3 bases and J by 11 bases, with 16 bases between. The CDR3 sequence is 13 residues long. Germline values: CDR1 MGHDK, CDR2 SYGVNS. CDR3 sequence (DNA): TGTGCCAGCAGTGAGGGCAGGGCAATTCAGGCTTTCTTT. It codes for CASSEGRAIQAFF.

V gene TRBV7-3 combines with J gene TRBJ1-2; D possibly corresponds to TRBD1 (6 bases). V lost 5 bases and J 2 bases, leaving 21 bases between the germline ends. CDR3 length: 17 amino acids. Per germline, CDR1 SGHTA and CDR2 FQGTGA. The CDR3: CASSPGGQSKKNYGYTF. The CDR3 bases are TGTGCCAGCAGCCCGGGGGGACAATCAAAGAAAAACTATGGCTACACCTTC.

The gene calls are TRBV5-1 and TRBJ1-4, with a tentative D call TRBD1 (5 bases). This CDR3 spans 15 amino acids. Germline V gives CDR1 SGHRS, CDR2 YFSETQ. With 0 bases removed from V and 7 bases from J, the gap between germline ends came to 13 bases. The CDR3 loop reads CASSLAGRVGEKLFF. DNA for the CDR3: TGCGCCAGCAGCTTGGCTGGCAGGGTTGGTGAAAAACTGTTTTTT.

V gene TRBV5-4 combines with J gene TRBJ2-3; 12 bases map to TRBD2. V shed 4 bases and J 1 base; nucleotides not matched to a gene: 7. Germline V gives CDR1 SGHNT, CDR2 YYREEE (reference sequence). The CDR3 has 17 amino acids. The CDR3 sequence: CASSHHGLAGRTDTQYF. CDR3 DNA: TGTGCCAGCAGCCATCACGGACTAGCGGGGCGCACAGATACGCAGTATTTT. Together with reference TRBV5-4 and TRBJ2-3, the CDR3 gives the full variable domain: ETGVTQSPTHLIKTRGQQVTLRCSSQSGHNTVSWYQQALGQGPQFIFQYYREEENGRGNFPPRFSGLQFPNYSSELNVNALELDDSALYLCASSHHGLAGRTDTQYFGPGTRLTVL.

The sample holds one count of this clone. The sample carries other DNA sequences with the same CDR3. The genes are TRBV3-1 (or the pseudogene TRBV3-2) and TRBJ2-7; 9 bases map to TRBD1. This CDR3 contains 19 residues. J lost 0 bases, V lost 0 bases, and 12 bases had no gene match. Germline V CDR1 and CDR2: LGHDT, YNNKEL (reference sequence). CDR3 sequence: CASSQDLQGARIISYEQYV. Written as DNA, the CDR3 is TGTGCCAGCAGCCAAGACCTACAGGGGGCACGCATCATCTCCTACGAGCAGTACGTC.

The chain carries TRBV18 and TRBJ1-2; a weak D match, TRBD1 (6 bases). The germline V gene has CDR1 KGHSH and CDR2 LQKENI. The CDR3 contains 13 residues. The germline V and J ends were trimmed by 6 bases and 2 bases, with 10 bases remaining between them. The chain's CDR3 is CASSRDKNYGYTF. The CDR3 DNA reads TGTGCCAGCTCCCGGGACAAGAACTATGGCTACACCTTC.

The rearrangement uses TRBV2 and TRBJ2-7; 7 positions agree with TRBD1. CDR1 SNHLY and CDR2 FYNNEI come from the germline V gene. There are 15 residues in the CDR3. J was trimmed by 2 bases and V by 4 bases; bases with no gene match: 8. The CDR3 region is CASSGLTGTAYEQYF. In nucleotides, the CDR3 is TGTGCCAGCAGTGGATTGACAGGGACCGCCTACGAGCAGTACTTC.

DNA of the CDR3: TGTGCCAGCAGCGCCTTCACAGGGGGCACTGAAGCTTTCTTT. Protein sequence: CASSAFTGGTEAFF. This chain joins TRBV11-2 and TRBJ1-1, with 8 bases aligning to TRBD1. Germline CDR1 reads SGHAT; CDR2 reads FQNNGV. The J segment lost 4 bases and the V segment lost 5 bases, leaving 6 bases of the junction unmatched. The length of the CDR3 is 14 residues.

The chain is built from TRBV11-3 and TRBJ2-2; the match to TRBD1 covers 7 bases. The CDR3 has 14 amino acids. The germline gives CDR1 SGHNT, CDR2 YENEEA. J gave up 5 bases and V 7 bases, and 7 bases lay outside the gene matches. CDR3 DNA: TGTGCCAGCATCGTGACAGGGTGGACCGGGGAGCTGTTTTTT. This sequence encodes CASIVTGWTGELFF. Variable domain in full (rest from reference TRBV11-3 and TRBJ2-2): EAGVVQSPRYKIIEKKQPVAFWCNPISGHNTLYWYLQNLGQGPELLIRYENEEAVDDSQLPKDRFSAERLKGVDSTLKIQPAELGDSAVYLCASIVTGWTGELFFGEGSRLTVL.

The chain joins TRBV9 to TRBJ2-3; the match to TRBD2 covers 11 bases. Germline CDR1 is SGDLS and CDR2 is YYNGEE. Trimming cost V 4 bases and J 1 base; bases outside gene matches: 5. The CDR3 has 16 residues. The CDR3: CASSPGTSGGTDTQYF. The CDR3, as DNA: TGTGCCAGCAGCCCTGGGACTAGCGGAGGCACAGATACGCAGTATTTT.

This chain connects TRBV7-3 to TRBJ2-7; 7 bases align to TRBD1. Germline CDR1 and CDR2: SGHTA and FQGTGA. V lost 5 bases, J lost 4 bases, and 5 bases stayed unmatched. This CDR3 region has 13 residues. In nucleotides, the CDR3 is TGTGCCAGCAGCCGCACACAGGGGTACGAGCAGTACTTC. It encodes CASSRTQGYEQYF.

The sample holds a few counts of this clone. This chain joins TRBV14 and TRBJ1-6, with D tentatively TRBD1 (5 bases). Germline V gene sequence: CDR1 SGHDN, CDR2 FVKESK. The V gene lost 4 bases and the J gene lost 6 bases, with 10 bases spanning the gap. The CDR3 loop spans 14 amino acids. Here the CDR3 reads CASSLTVGNSPLHF. In DNA form, the CDR3 reads TGTGCCAGCAGCCTGACAGTTGGTAATTCACCCCTCCACTTT.

The V gene is TRBV14, the J gene TRBJ2-3; 9 bases match TRBD2. Germline V gene sequence: CDR1 SGHDN, CDR2 FVKESK. The ends lost 6 bases at V and 3 bases at J; junction bases unmatched: 7. This CDR3 contains 15 residues. CDR3 in DNA: TGTGCCAGCAGTCCTAGCGGGAAATGGACAGATACGCAGTATTTT. Its translation: CASSPSGKWTDTQYF. The full variable domain, rest sourced from reference TRBV14 and TRBJ2-3, is EAGVTQFPSHSVIEKGQTVTLRCDPISGHDNLYWYRRVMGKEIKFLLHFVKESKQDESGMPNNRFLAERTGGTYSTLKVQPAELEDSGVYFCASSPSGKWTDTQYFGPGTRLTVL.

J is TRBJ1-5 and V is TRBV4-3; D may be TRBD1 (6 bases). The CDR3 extends over 14 amino acids. Germline CDR1 LGHNA, CDR2 YSLEER. Deletions cut 0 bases from V and 13 bases from J, with 16 bases between. The DNA of the CDR3 is TGCGCCAGCAGCCAAGATCGGTGGGGGCACACGCAGCATTTT. Amino acid sequence: CASSQDRWGHTQHF.

The chain couples TRBV11-2 to TRBJ2-1; D not certain. V lost 1 base and J 12 bases, leaving 10 bases between the germline ends. This CDR3 has 12 residues. The V gene's germline CDR1 is SGHAT and CDR2 FQNNGV. CDR3 sequence reads: CASSLGSFGQFF. CDR3 nucleotides: TGTGCCAGCAGCTTAGGTTCGTTCGGGCAGTTCTTC.

The V and J genes are TRBV5-8 and TRBJ2-1; 11 nucleotides line up with TRBD1. The CDR3 has 15 residues. After removal of 4 bases from V and 11 bases from J, the junction contained 11 bases not matched to a gene. Germline loops: CDR1 SGHTS, CDR2 YDEGEE. CDR3 DNA: TGTGCCAGCAGCGCAAGGGACAGGGGGGAAAACAAGCAGTTCTTC. Translation: CASSARDRGENKQFF.

The chain recombines TRBV28 with TRBJ2-1, with 10 nucleotides matching TRBD1. The CDR3 is made up of 18 amino acids. The ends lost 4 bases at V and 3 bases at J; junction bases unmatched: 12. From germline, CDR1 is MDHEN and CDR2 SYDVKM. CDR3 region: CASSSIMGTGADYNEQFF. DNA for the CDR3: TGTGCCAGCAGTTCTATTATGGGGACAGGGGCGGACTACAATGAGCAGTTCTTC.

This chain connects TRBV19 to TRBJ2-2, with 9 bases fitting TRBD1. CDR3 size: 14 residues. Germline lookup yields CDR1 LNHDA and CDR2 SQIVND (reference sequence). The V segment lost 6 bases and the J segment 4 bases; nucleotides outside the gene matches: 3. This CDR3 reads CASSQQGATGELFF. The CDR3 region has the DNA TGTGCCAGTAGCCAACAGGGGGCCACCGGGGAGCTGTTTTTT.

This chain links TRBV5-4 with TRBJ1-1; possibly TRBD1 for D (5 bases). The ends were cut back, 5 bases at V and 1 base at J, with 15 bases in the middle. This CDR3 region has 15 residues. CDR1 is SGHNT, CDR2 YYREEE, per germline (reference sequence). Written as DNA, the CDR3 is TGTGCCAGCAGTCCTAGAGCCGGGGGGAACACTGAAGCTTTCTTT. Encoded protein: CASSPRAGGNTEAFF.

The table lists this clone with a count of one. The chain employs TRBV27 and TRBJ1-2, with TRBD1 identical over 8 bases. CDR3 length equals 14 residues. CDR1 MNHEY and CDR2 SMNVEV come from the germline V gene (reference sequence). After removal of 3 bases from V and 7 bases from J, the junction contained 7 bases not matched to a gene. The CDR3 DNA reads TGTGCCAGCAGTTTCCTGACAGGGGTGGGTGGCTACACCTTC. It is translated as CASSFLTGVGGYTF.

The V and J genes are TRBV2 and TRBJ1-2; the D gene is possibly TRBD1 (5 bases). Germline-derived CDR1 and CDR2 are SNHLY and FYNNEI. CDR3 size: 15 residues. The V end lost 2 bases, the J end lost 3 bases, and 13 bases lay between the germline ends. The CDR3 coding sequence is TGTGCCAGCAGTGAAATCGGGGGGAATGACTATGGCTACACCTTC. Translating it yields CASSEIGGNDYGYTF.

This clone appeared a single time. The chain employs TRBV6-5 and TRBJ1-4; TRBD1 matches at 9 bases. With 7 bases clipped from V and 5 bases from J, the junction kept 5 bases outside the gene matches. The CDR3 consists of 14 residues. Looked up from germline, CDR1 is MNHEY and CDR2 is SVGAGI. The CDR3 sequence: CASTSGTGNEKLFF. In DNA, the CDR3 is TGTGCCAGCACCTCCGGGACAGGGAATGAAAAACTGTTTTTT.

This chain uses TRBV24-1 with TRBJ1-5, with 9 bases that match TRBD1. The trim removed 4 bases at V and 4 bases at J, leaving 7 bases unmatched. Germline V gene lookup returns CDR1 KGHDR and CDR2 SFDVKD. There are 16 residues in the CDR3. The CDR3 sequence: CATSDPTGTGNQPQHF. Here the CDR3 DNA reads TGTGCCACCAGTGACCCCACCGGGACAGGGAATCAGCCCCAGCATTTT.

This chain uses TRBV9 with TRBJ1-3, with TRBD1 matching 7 bases. J gave up 2 bases and V 6 bases, and 5 bases lay outside the gene matches. The CDR3 consists of 14 residues. Per the germline V gene, CDR1 is SGDLS and CDR2 is YYNGEE. CDR3 sequence reads: CASNPTGTGNTIYF. The CDR3, as DNA: TGTGCCAGCAACCCGACAGGGACTGGAAACACCATATATTTT. The whole variable domain, remainder taken from reference TRBV9 and TRBJ1-3, is DSGVTQTPKHLITATGQRVTLRCSPRSGDLSVYWYQQSLDQGLQFLIQYYNGEERAKGNILERFSAQQFPDLHSELNLSSLELGDSALYFCASNPTGTGNTIYFGEGSWLTVV.

CDR3 residues: CATSDLGSTSGKSTDTQYF. In DNA, the CDR3 is TGTGCCACCAGTGATTTGGGATCAACTAGCGGCAAGAGCACAGATACGCAGTATTTT. This sequence joins TRBV24-1 and TRBJ2-3; 8 nucleotides match TRBD2. Germline CDR1 reads KGHDR; CDR2 reads SFDVKD. J lost 0 bases, V lost 0 bases, and 10 bases had no gene match. CDR3 length: 19 residues.

The rearrangement links TRBV30 to TRBJ1-1, with D possibly being TRBD1 (5 bases). The germline CDR1 and CDR2 sequences are GTSNPN and SVGIG (reference sequence). Deletions cut 5 bases from V and 4 bases from J, with 14 bases between. CDR3 length equals 13 residues. CDR3 region: CAWESGSGTEAFF. The DNA of the CDR3 is TGTGCCTGGGAATCAGGGTCCGGCACTGAAGCTTTCTTT. The full variable domain, with the rest looked up from reference TRBV30 and TRBJ1-1, is SQTIHQWPATLVQPVGSPLSLECTVEGTSNPNLYWYRQAAGRGLQLLFYSVGIGQISSEVPQNLSASRPQDRQFILSSKKLLLSDSGFYLCAWESGSGTEAFFGQGTRLTVV.